This T cell receptor beta chain was retrieved from a study of shared clonotypes between healthy human individuals (dated by TCRdb to about 2020). Looking at the study overall: A few men and two women, aged 18 to 49 years, made up the cohort. Each donor's leukapheresis produced roughly between about 0.8 and 8.9 billion PBMCs. To estimate repertoire size and how much clonotypes are shared between individuals, the study performed deep sequencing of blood TCR repertoires from a handful of healthy adults. For each donor, CD4 naive and CD4 memory were each given three plates, CD8 naive was given two plates, and CD8 memory was given one plate. Different laboratories and diverse techniques were used to prepare libraries and sequence TCR repertoires, to increase sequencing depth and limit assay-specific biases. Beyond this particular receptor, the publication reports: Only blood was sampled, and tissue TCR repertoires likely differ from those in blood. Larger estimated clonotype richness was generally found for naive subsets than for memory subsets. Incomplete sequencing was indicated by rarefaction of sorted-subset datasets, despite the large sequencing depth. Pairwise subsampling indicated that sequencing depth was expected to affect the degree of clonotype sharing among donors. Higher generation probabilities were observed for clonotypes shared by all four sorted-subset donors than for non-shared clonotypes. Across a handful of donors, approximately 4.6% of naive CD4, roughly 3.8% of naive CD8, 2% to 2.5% of memory CD4, and about 0.4% of memory CD8 clonotypes were shared. Because the study included only a small number of donors, the genetic and exposure-history diversity represented was limited.

From cysteine to phenylalanine, the CDR3 is 15 amino acids long. Just the 45-base CDR3 DNA is kept, in frame starting at base 1. The germline V gene yields SGHTS for CDR1 and YDEGEE for CDR2. Between the V and J ends, shortened by 3 bases and 2 bases respectively, the junction contains 9 bases. The donors were healthy, HIV-negative adults who had no recently reported acute infections or vaccinations. All donors were Caucasian adults living in Nashville, Tennessee, USA. CD4+ T cells were enriched by magnetic negative selection; naive cells were then positively selected on CD45RA, and the negative fraction formed the memory subset. After blood collection by leukapheresis, PBMCs were isolated using Ficoll-Histopaque density gradient centrifugation and then cryopreserved in the vapor phase of liquid nitrogen. Analytical flow cytometry was used to check the purity and quantity of each magnetically sorted T cell population. Each sorted fraction had its genomic DNA isolated and then quantified by UV absorbance on a Nanodrop 2000c.

Using the deep immunoSEQ assay, TCR CDR3 regions were amplified from genomic DNA by multiplex PCR. Genomic DNA extracted from each cell subset was distributed evenly over all wells of several immunoSEQ 96-well plates, and each plate served as one replicate. Each replicate PCR for sorted subsets received around 200 ng genomic DNA, equal to about 30,000 T cell genomes. The purified libraries were quantified using a Qubit 3.0 fluorometer, sized with a Bioanalyzer 2100, and then quantified again using the KAPA Library Quantification kit. Each immunoSEQ 96-well plate was sequenced on its own single-read 150-cycle Illumina NextSeq 550 flow cell. On the study's bioinformatics: Because only junctional sequences without quality scores were contained in the immunoSEQ output, filtering matching that applied to full-length reads could not be performed. To assign V/J genes and CDR3, sequences were annotated against IMGT germline references using PyIR, a Python wrapper for IgBLAST v1.9. Any read was removed if the V/J assignment was weak (E-value above 1e-6), the CDR3 was missing, or the read contained stop codons, out-of-frame junctions, or ambiguous translated residues. V3J clonotypes were defined as sequences sharing an identical inferred V gene, J gene, and CDR3 amino acid sequence. To compute the percentage overlap between repertoires, the number of shared unique clonotypes was divided by the size of the smaller repertoire. RTK rarefaction, the Chao1 estimator, and Recon v2.1 estimates of unobserved clonotypes were used to assess repertoire richness. OLGA was used to compute generation probabilities for all TCRbeta clonotypes that the gDNA method yielded from several donors. What TCRdb holds here is the immuneACCESS table cut down to in-frame rearrangements. Part of the clones is not present; checked against another copy, under half of the missing clones reflect an unresolved V gene, and the others are unexplained. The DNA was the basis for D and trimming; V, J and clone size are from that table. The sample data list approximately 2.1 million clones, and roughly 93% of these were observed just once. 0.35% to 0.45% of the sample belongs to the ten largest clones.

Details on this clone: It has no known antigen specificity. Base-call qualities are not available, and no considerably larger clone is one nucleotide away.

The TCR comes from a young man in good health. Some clones in this sample may be carry-over from other donors' samples. The sequenced material came from naive CD4+ T cells from PBMCs. Per the publication, the cell subset or site label means: CD45RA+ positively selected. This chain is built from TRBV5-8 and TRBJ2-6; the D gene is tentatively TRBD1 or TRBD2, each matching 5 bases. The DNA sequence is given as TGTGCCAGCAGCTATAGGGACGCTGGGGCCAACGTCCTGACTTTC. It codes for CASSYRDAGANVLTF.